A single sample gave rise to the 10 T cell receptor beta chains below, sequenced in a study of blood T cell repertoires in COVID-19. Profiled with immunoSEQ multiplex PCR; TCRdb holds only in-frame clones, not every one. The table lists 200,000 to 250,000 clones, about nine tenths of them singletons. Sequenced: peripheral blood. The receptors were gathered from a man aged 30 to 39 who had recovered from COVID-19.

In DNA form, the CDR3 reads TGTGCCAGTAGTATAGGCGGGGGCTATAATTCACCCCTCCACTTT. The encoded protein is CASSIGGGYNSPLHF. The V call is TRBV19, the J call TRBJ1-6; a weak D match, TRBD1 (5 bases). This CDR3 has 15 amino acids. CDR1 is LNHDA and CDR2 is SQIVND in the germline V gene (reference sequence). V was shortened by 1 base and J by 3 bases, with 7 bases between the two germline ends.

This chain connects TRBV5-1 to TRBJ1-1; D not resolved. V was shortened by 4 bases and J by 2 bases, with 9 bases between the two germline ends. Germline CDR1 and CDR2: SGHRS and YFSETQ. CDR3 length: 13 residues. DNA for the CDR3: TGCGCCAGCAGCCCCATGTCCAACACTGAAGCTTTCTTT. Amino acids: CASSPMSNTEAFF.

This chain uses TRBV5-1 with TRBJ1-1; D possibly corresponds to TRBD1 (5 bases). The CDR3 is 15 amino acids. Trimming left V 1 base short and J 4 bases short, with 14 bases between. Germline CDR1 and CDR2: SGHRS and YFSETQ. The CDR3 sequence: CASSLFWAGGTEAFF. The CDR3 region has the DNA TGCGCCAGCAGCTTGTTCTGGGCCGGGGGCACTGAAGCTTTCTTT.

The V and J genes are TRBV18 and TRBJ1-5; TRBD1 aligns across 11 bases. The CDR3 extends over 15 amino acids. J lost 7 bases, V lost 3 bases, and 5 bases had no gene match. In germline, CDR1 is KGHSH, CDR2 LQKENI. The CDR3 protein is CASSPGQGARQPQHF. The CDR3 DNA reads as TGTGCCAGCTCACCTGGACAGGGGGCGAGGCAGCCCCAGCATTTT.

The CDR3 loop reads CASSLSSFLGVGYNEQFF. The DNA of the CDR3 is TGTGCCAGCAGTTTATCCTCTTTCCTCGGGGTAGGCTACAATGAGCAGTTCTTC. The chain is built from TRBV28 and TRBJ2-1; the D gene is possibly TRBD2 (5 bases). CDR1 and CDR2 (germline): MDHEN, SYDVKM. The CDR3 sequence is 18 residues long. V lost 1 base, J lost 3 bases, and 19 bases lay in between.

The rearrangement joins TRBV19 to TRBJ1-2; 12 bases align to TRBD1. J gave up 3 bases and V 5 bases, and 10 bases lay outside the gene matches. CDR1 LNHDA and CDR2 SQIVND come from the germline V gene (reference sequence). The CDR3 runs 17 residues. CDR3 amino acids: CASSEEGTGGAYYGYTF. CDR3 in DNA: TGTGCCAGTAGTGAAGAGGGGACAGGGGGCGCTTACTATGGCTACACCTTC.

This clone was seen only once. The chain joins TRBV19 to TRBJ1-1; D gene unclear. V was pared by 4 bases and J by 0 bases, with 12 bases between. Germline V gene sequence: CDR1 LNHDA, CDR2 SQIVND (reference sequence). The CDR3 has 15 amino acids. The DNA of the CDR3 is TGTGCCAGTAGTAACTTGAGGGCCGTGAACACTGAAGCTTTCTTT. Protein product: CASSNLRAVNTEAFF.

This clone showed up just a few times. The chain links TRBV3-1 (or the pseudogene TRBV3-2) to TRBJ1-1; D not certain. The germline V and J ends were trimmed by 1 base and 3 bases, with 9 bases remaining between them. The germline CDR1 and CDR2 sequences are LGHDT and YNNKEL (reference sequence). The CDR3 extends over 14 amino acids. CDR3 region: CASSQVREDTEAFF. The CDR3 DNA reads TGTGCCAGCAGCCAAGTACGAGAGGACACTGAAGCTTTCTTT.

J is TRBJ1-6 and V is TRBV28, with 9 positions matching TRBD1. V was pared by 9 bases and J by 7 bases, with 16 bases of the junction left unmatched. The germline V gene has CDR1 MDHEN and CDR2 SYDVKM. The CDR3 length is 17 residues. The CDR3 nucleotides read TGTGCCAGTTTCACAGGGGGCGCATTCATAGAGAATTCACCCCTCCACTTT. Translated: CASFTGGAFIENSPLHF. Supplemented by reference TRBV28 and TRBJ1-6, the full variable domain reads DVKVTQSSRYLVKRTGEKVFLECVQDMDHENMFWYRQDPGLGLRLIYFSYDVKMKEKGDIPEGYSVSREKKERFSLILESASTNQTSMYLCASFTGGAFIENSPLHFGNGTRLTVT.

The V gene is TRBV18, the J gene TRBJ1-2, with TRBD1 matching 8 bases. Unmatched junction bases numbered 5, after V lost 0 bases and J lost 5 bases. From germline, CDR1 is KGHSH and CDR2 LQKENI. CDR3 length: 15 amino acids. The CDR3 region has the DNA TGTGCCAGCTCACCACCTATCAGGGGGCCGTATGGCTACACCTTC. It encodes CASSPPIRGPYGYTF.